One and the same sample provided the 17 T cell receptor beta chains below, sequenced in a study of cytomegalovirus exposure and HLA in healthy donors. The PCR made use of 60 Vbeta and 13 Jbeta primers. Assay used: immunoSEQ multiplex PCR; TCRdb lists only in-frame clones, some missing. This sample has approximately 100,000 clones, with more than 60% found just once. Source material: PBMCs. These receptors all stem from a human donor in good health.

The chain carries TRBV14 and TRBJ1-2, with D possibly being TRBD1 (5 bases). Germline loops: CDR1 SGHDN, CDR2 FVKESK. The CDR3 has 14 residues. Deletions cut 1 base from V and 7 bases from J, with 13 bases between. The DNA for the CDR3 is TGTGCCAGCAGCCAAGGGACAAGGGGCTCTGGCTACACCTTC. The encoded protein is CASSQGTRGSGYTF.

V and J are TRBV12-5 and TRBJ2-3; tentative D call: TRBD2 (6 bases). There are 16 residues in the CDR3. Germline CDR1 and CDR2: LGHNT and FRNRAP. V was clipped by 6 bases and J by 7 bases, with 23 bases between them. CDR3 loop: CASGPDGTPSGNTQYF. The CDR3 nucleotides read TGTGCTAGTGGGCCAGACGGGACTCCTTCAGGAAATACGCAGTATTTT.

This clone showed up just a few times. The genes are TRBV6-6 and TRBJ1-3, with TRBD1 identical over 8 bases. Germline V gene data show CDR1 as MNHNY and CDR2 as SVGAGI (reference sequence). The junction had 4 bases not matched to a gene; V was cut back by 6 bases and J by 3 bases. CDR3 length: 14 amino acids. CDR3 residues: CASRQTGDGNTIYF. CDR3 nucleotide sequence: TGTGCCAGCAGACAGACAGGGGATGGAAACACCATATATTTT.

J is TRBJ2-1 and V is TRBV13; no firm D call. Germline CDR1 and CDR2: PRHDT and FYEKMQ (reference sequence). There are 13 residues in the CDR3. Trimming cost V 6 bases and J 15 bases, with 21 bases left between them. The CDR3 here is CASRPQDLGSPFF. CDR3 coding DNA: TGTGCCAGCAGACCCCAGGATCTGGGCTCGCCGTTCTTC.

The chain has TRBV2 and TRBJ2-7; D is perhaps TRBD2 (6 bases). V lost 6 bases and J lost 1, with 16 bases in between. The germline CDR1 and CDR2 sequences are SNHLY and FYNNEI. The CDR3 consists of 15 residues. The CDR3 sequence is CASRRGTGVSYEQYF. CDR3 in DNA: TGTGCCAGCAGGAGAGGGACGGGGGTTTCCTACGAGCAGTACTTC.

The J gene is TRBJ1-5, the V gene TRBV6-6, with D tentatively TRBD1 (6 bases). The CDR3 loop spans 15 amino acids. V shed 0 bases and J shed 5 bases, with 11 bases lying between them. The germline CDR1 and CDR2 sequences are MNHNY and SVGAGI (reference sequence). CDR3: CASSYSSGAYQPQHF. The CDR3 nucleotides read TGTGCCAGCAGTTACTCATCAGGGGCCTATCAGCCCCAGCATTTT.

The chain uses TRBV28 and TRBJ1-1; D not resolved. This CDR3 is 12 amino acids long. The germline CDR1 and CDR2 sequences are MDHEN and SYDVKM. Trimming removed 2 bases from V and 8 bases from J, with 9 bases in between. The CDR3 loop is CASSLGSIEAFF. The CDR3 bases are TGTGCCAGCAGTTTAGGGAGTATAGAAGCTTTCTTT.

Only a few counts were recorded for this clone. The rearrangement links TRBV6-5 to TRBJ1-4; unclear D gene. Trimming took 6 bases from V and 8 from J, leaving 13 bases between them. Germline V CDR1 and CDR2: MNHEY, SVGAGI. This CDR3 contains 13 residues. CDR3 coding DNA: TGTGCCAGCAGGAGGCCCGGATCAGAAAAACTGTTTTTT. This gives the protein CASRRPGSEKLFF.

The genes are TRBV5-1 and TRBJ2-1; D may be TRBD2 (6 bases). The V end was cut by 2 bases, the J end by 7 bases, with 13 bases between. This CDR3 is built from 14 residues. Germline CDR1 reads SGHRS; CDR2 reads YFSETQ. The DNA of the CDR3 is TGCGCCAGCAGCTTCCGGGACTCGGGGAATGAGCAGTTCTTC. This codes for CASSFRDSGNEQFF.

The gene calls are TRBV6-1 and TRBJ1-5; weak D call: TRBD1 (5 bases). Trimming left V 6 bases short and J 7 bases short, with 10 bases between. The CDR3 extends over 12 amino acids. Germline-derived CDR1 and CDR2 are MNHNS and SASEGT. The CDR3 sequence is CASRAGSQPQHF. DNA of the CDR3: TGTGCCAGCAGGGCAGGGTCCCAGCCCCAGCATTTT.

The chain is built from TRBV5-1 and TRBJ2-7; weak D call: TRBD2 (5 bases). V was cut by 4 bases and J by 4 bases, with 15 bases left in between. This CDR3 contains 14 residues. Germline assignment: CDR1 SGHRS and CDR2 YFSETQ. The chain's CDR3 is CASSPERGRYEQYF. CDR3 bases: TGCGCCAGCAGCCCCGAGAGAGGGCGGTACGAGCAGTACTTC.

The chain couples TRBV5-5 to TRBJ2-3; no clear D. Germline values: CDR1 SGHKS, CDR2 YYEKEE (reference sequence). The CDR3 sequence is 13 residues long. V was clipped by 1 base and J by 5 bases, with 8 bases between them. CDR3 DNA sequence: TGTGCCAGCAGCTTGTTCACAATAGATACGCAGTATTTT. This codes for CASSLFTIDTQYF.

This chain connects TRBV7-2 to TRBJ2-5; D ambiguous. V gave up 5 bases and J gave up 1 base, with 14 bases separating them. This CDR3 spans 15 amino acids. Germline CDR1 SGHTA, CDR2 FQGNSA. The CDR3 DNA reads as TGTGCCAGCAGCCCCGCCGTGGGCCCCCAAGAGACCCAGTACTTC. It is translated as CASSPAVGPQETQYF.

The CDR3 nucleotides read TGTGCCACCAGCAGAGACCTCCAGGGATCCGGGGAGCTGTTTTTT. It specifies CATSRDLQGSGELFF. V is TRBV15 and J is TRBJ2-2, with a weak D call TRBD1 (5 bases). V was shortened by 0 bases and J by 6 bases, with 11 bases between the two germline ends. The CDR3 has 15 amino acids. CDR1 and CDR2 from the germline V gene are LNHNV and YYDKDF (reference sequence).

The table lists this clone with a few counts. The chain links TRBV7-9 to TRBJ1-1, with D unclear. This CDR3 region has 12 residues. Deletions cut 5 bases from V and 4 bases from J, with 8 bases between. Germline CDR1 reads SEHNR; CDR2 reads FQNEAQ (reference sequence). This chain's CDR3 is CASSHSGTEAFF. The CDR3 DNA reads as TGTGCCAGCAGCCATTCGGGCACTGAAGCTTTCTTT.

The chain employs TRBV5-1 and TRBJ2-2; possibly TRBD2 for D (5 bases). Germline CDR1 and CDR2: SGHRS and YFSETQ. Trimming removed 0 bases at V and 1 base at J, with 13 bases between. The CDR3 totals 17 residues. The CDR3 bases are TGCGCCAGCAGCTTGGTCCCGGGATTGCGGAACACCGGGGAGCTGTTTTTT. It translates to CASSLVPGLRNTGELFF.

The chain recombines TRBV19 with TRBJ1-1; the D gene is possibly TRBD1 (6 bases). The germline V gene has CDR1 LNHDA and CDR2 SQIVND (reference sequence). The V gene lost 5 bases and the J gene lost 0 bases, with 19 bases spanning the gap. The CDR3 sequence is 17 residues long. The CDR3 DNA reads as TGTGCCAGTAGTCGGACGGCGGCCACAGGGATGAACACTGAAGCTTTCTTT. This gives the protein CASSRTAATGMNTEAFF.